The rows below give T cell receptor beta chains drawn from one sample of a study of graft-versus-host responses after intestinal transplantation. Generated by immunoSEQ multiplex PCR, the TCRdb table keeps only in-frame clones and is missing some. The data show about 47,000 clones, 80% to 95% seen once. The sample was PBMCs, taken roughly 860 days after a first intestinal transplant, on the day of a second. The origin of the receptors is a human patient who received an intestinal transplant, so some T cells may come from the graft donor. The CDR3 runs from the conserved cysteine through the conserved F or W. A D gene is named only where the DNA matches it firmly. A clone size is listed for some rows: how often the clone was seen (once, few, many), or a class if it is expanded.

d_call j_call v_call clone_size cdr3_nt cdr3_aa
NA TRBJ1-3 TRBV19 NA TGTGCCAGTAGTAAGAGACCACGCAATGGAAACACCATATATTTT CASSKRPRNGNTIYF
NA TRBJ1-3 TRBV6-6 NA TGTGCCAGCAAATCAGGGTACTCTGGAAACACCATATATTTT CASKSGYSGNTIYF
NA TRBJ2-1 TRBV4-1 NA TGCGCCAGCAGCCAAGGACTGACTAGAAGTTATGATGAGCAGTTCTTC CASSQGLTRSYDEQFF
NA TRBJ2-5 TRBV10-3 once TGTGCCATCAGTAGCGGGGAGACCCAGTACTTC CAISSGETQYF
TRBD2 TRBJ2-7 TRBV5-1 once TGCGCCAGCGGACGGGCGGGAGGGGTGGACGAGCAGTACTTC CASGRAGGVDEQYF
TRBD1 TRBJ2-7 TRBV7-2 NA TGTGCCAGCAGCTTCGGGACAGGGACCTACGAGCAGTACTTC CASSFGTGTYEQYF
TRBD1 TRBJ1-4 TRBV5-8 NA TGTGCCAGCAGCTTCGGACAGGGGCCTTCAACTAATGAAAAACTGTTTTTT CASSFGQGPSTNEKLFF
NA TRBJ2-4 TRBV23-1 NA TGCGCCAGCAGTCAACCCTCCGGGACACTTAAAAACATTCAGTACTTC CASSQPSGTLKNIQYF
TRBD1 TRBJ1-5 TRBV7-9 once TGTGCCAGCAGCCGTACCCGAAACGACAGGGACGATCAGCCCCAGCATTTT CASSRTRNDRDDQPQHF
NA TRBJ1-1 TRBV11-3 NA TGTGCCAGCAGCCATGGGACCTCAGAGGGGACTGAAGCTTTCTTT CASSHGTSEGTEAFF
NA TRBJ2-7 TRBV2 NA TGTGCCAGCAGTGAACCCCCGGGAGACGAGCAGTACTTC CASSEPPGDEQYF
NA TRBJ2-3 TRBV21-1 NA TGTGCCAGCAGCAAAGTAGCAGGGAAAAGCACAGATACGCAGTATTTT CASSKVAGKSTDTQYF
NA TRBJ2-7 TRBV6-5 NA TGTGCCAGCAGTTACTCGATGCAGGGATCCTCCTACGAGCAGTACTTC CASSYSMQGSSYEQYF
TRBD2 TRBJ2-5 TRBV19 NA TGTGCCAGTAGTATAGGCCCGCTAGCGGGAGGAGGAGAGACCCAGTACTTC CASSIGPLAGGGETQYF
NA TRBJ2-7 TRBV5-4 once TGTGCCAGCAGCGGGGGAGGAGGCTACGAGCAGTACTTC CASSGGGGYEQYF
NA TRBJ2-7 TRBV5-1 NA TGCGCCAGCAGCTTGCGGGACTCCACTTCCTACGAGCAGTACTTC CASSLRDSTSYEQYF
TRBD2 TRBJ2-7 TRBV7-9 NA TGTGCCAGCAGCCCCCGGGAGGCCATGGCCTACGAGCAGTACTTC CASSPREAMAYEQYF
TRBD1 TRBJ1-2 TRBV18 once TGTGCCAGCTCACAAGACAGGGGGCTGGGCTATGGCTACACCTTC CASSQDRGLGYGYTF
NA TRBJ2-4 TRBV14 NA TGTGCCAGCAGCCCACTGAGCGGACTAGCCAAAAACATTCAGTACTTC CASSPLSGLAKNIQYF
TRBD1 TRBJ1-2 TRBV18 NA TGTGCCAGCTCGCCCGGGACAGGGGGAACTAACTATGGCTACACCTTC CASSPGTGGTNYGYTF
NA TRBJ2-3 TRBV30 NA TGTGCCTGGAGTCTAATGGCTAGCGGCACAGATACGCAGTATTTT CAWSLMASGTDTQYF
NA TRBJ1-2 TRBV29-1 NA TGCAGCGTGGGGGGCAGGGTGGGGGGCTACACCTTC CSVGGRVGGYTF
NA TRBJ1-1 TRBV11-2 NA TGTGCCAGCAGCTTAGAGTTGGGGCATAATGAAGCTTTCTTT CASSLELGHNEAFF
NA TRBJ1-1 TRBV6-5 NA TGTGCCAGCAGCCCCACCCATGATGAAGCTTTCTTT CASSPTHDEAFF
TRBD1 TRBJ1-2 TRBV6-5 NA TGTGCCAGCAGCAGGGACAGAGGCTATGGCTACACCTTC CASSRDRGYGYTF
NA TRBJ1-4 TRBV10-1 NA TGCGCCAGCAGTTACTTCCGCTTTATGGGGCAGCTGACGGCTGGAAAACTGTTTTTT CASSYFRFMGQLTAGKLFF
NA TRBJ1-1 TRBV4-2 NA TGTGCCAGCAGCCAAGGGAGCGACAGTTCTACTGAAGCTTTCTTT CASSQGSDSSTEAFF
TRBD2 TRBJ2-1 TRBV5-1 NA TGCGCCAGCAGCTTGGCTCCTAGCGGGAGTGGAGGTGAGCAGTTCTTC CASSLAPSGSGGEQFF
TRBD1 TRBJ2-2 TRBV6-1 NA TGTGCCAGCCTCGGACAGGGTTGGACCGGGGAGCTGTTTTTT CASLGQGWTGELFF
NA TRBJ2-7 TRBV5-6 NA TGTGCCAGTTGGACCTTTCTCGTCCCCTACGAGCAGTACTTC CASWTFLVPYEQYF
TRBD1 TRBJ1-1 TRBV5-1 NA TGCGCCAGCAGCCAACAGGGGTACACTGAAGCTTTCTTT CASSQQGYTEAFF
NA TRBJ2-7 TRBV7-8 once TGTGCCAGCAGTCCATACCGAGGAACCACAACCGAAGAGGGCTTC CASSPYRGTTTEEGF
TRBD2 TRBJ2-5 TRBV7-6 NA TGTGCCAGCAGCTTAATTAGCGGGGGGGAGACCCAGTACTTC CASSLISGGETQYF
TRBD1 TRBJ1-5 TRBV27 NA TGTGCCAGCAGTTTGGAGGGGGCTTACAATCAGCCCCAGCATTTT CASSLEGAYNQPQHF
NA TRBJ1-5 TRBV28 NA TGTGCCAGCAGCCCTAATTTAGGCGCGCCCCAGCATTTT CASSPNLGAPQHF
TRBD2 TRBJ2-1 TRBV28 NA TGTGCCAGCAGTTCGACTTTAGCGGGAGGACTCAATGAGCAGTTCTTC CASSSTLAGGLNEQFF
NA TRBJ2-2 TRBV6-5 NA TGTGCCAGGCAGGGTAGGGTTACCGGGGAGCTGTTTTTT CARQGRVTGELFF
NA TRBJ2-2 TRBV19 NA TGTGCCAGTAGCCGAGGTGAGGTGGAGCTGTTTTTT CASSRGEVELFF
NA TRBJ1-1 TRBV5-1 NA TGCGCCAGCAGCTTAAGGGGGGCCGTTATGGGAACCACTGAAGCTTTCTTT CASSLRGAVMGTTEAFF
NA TRBJ2-5 TRBV5-1 NA TGCGCCAGCAGCTTGCCGGCGGGGAAAGGGGAGACCCAGTACTTC CASSLPAGKGETQYF
TRBD2 TRBJ2-3 TRBV18 NA TGTGCCAGCTCACCACCCGCCTTAGGGCTAGCGGGCACAGATACGCAGTATTTT CASSPPALGLAGTDTQYF
NA TRBJ2-2 TRBV7-3 NA TGTGCCAGCAGCTTACTCCCTAGCGAGGTCGGGGAGCTGTTTTTT CASSLLPSEVGELFF
NA TRBJ2-7 TRBV27 NA TGTGCCAGCAGCCTGAGGGGGGGATACGAGCAGTACTTC CASSLRGGYEQYF
TRBD2 TRBJ2-1 TRBV14 NA TGTGCCAGCAGCCGACCGCCTACCACGGGACTAGCGGGCAATGAGCAGTTCTTC CASSRPPTTGLAGNEQFF
TRBD1 TRBJ2-7 TRBV2 NA TGTGCCAGCAGTGGGGACAGGGGACAATCCGAGCAGTACTTC CASSGDRGQSEQYF